Listed below are T cell receptor beta chains from one sample, sequenced in a study of beta chain features in type 1 diabetes. Profiled with immunoSEQ multiplex PCR; TCRdb holds only in-frame clones, not every one. This table holds about 250,000 clones, less than 15% found once. Material for sequencing was naive CD4+ T cells from blood. The receptors here all came from a woman aged 40 to 49 in good health. Both conserved end residues are part of each CDR3.

v_gene,j_gene,CDR3aa
TRBV7-2,TRBJ1-2,CASSTGTGWSGYTF
TRBV27,TRBJ1-5,CASPDQGTQPQHF
TRBV19,TRBJ1-1,CASSREYEAFF
TRBV11-2,TRBJ2-3,CASSPRAGGFRTDTQYF
TRBV5-1,TRBJ1-6,CASRRVRDRDNSPLHF
TRBV18,TRBJ2-1,CASSPPLGTGTNNEQFF
TRBV18,TRBJ1-2,CASSPGQISYGYTF
TRBV29-1,TRBJ1-1,CSVLRSTEAFF
TRBV9,TRBJ2-3,CASSAEPGQAVPDTQYF
TRBV9,TRBJ2-1,CASSVVTVSAGAHNEQFF
TRBV10-3,TRBJ2-4,CAIREQGDMNIQYF
TRBV5-6,TRBJ2-7,CASRRRGWYEQYF
TRBV5-1,TRBJ2-7,CASSKGQFSYEQYF
TRBV7-9,TRBJ2-3,CASSPNSGGSTDTQYF
TRBV27,TRBJ2-2,CASKTGQAAFTGELFF
TRBV25-1,TRBJ2-3,CASTGTVPTDTQYF
TRBV18,TRBJ2-7,CASSPPSRYEQYF
TRBV2,TRBJ1-2,CATKQVTGGGYTF
TRBV9,TRBJ2-5,CASSKSPMRETQYF
TRBV7-9,TRBJ2-2,CASSPPGTSSAGELFF
TRBV7-9,TRBJ1-5,CASSSPQGRFGNQPQHF
TRBV7-2,TRBJ2-5,CASSLALGGQETQYF
TRBV29-1,TRBJ1-4,CSVELAGVNEKLFF
TRBV25-1,TRBJ2-1,CASSPDRGLYNEQFF
TRBV6-6,TRBJ2-3,CASSPQATQYF
TRBV5-8,TRBJ2-7,CASTLRTLSYEQYF
TRBV27,TRBJ2-3,CASSLLSYTDTQYF
TRBV19,TRBJ2-1,CASSLGSGVYNEQFF
TRBV5-4,TRBJ1-2,CASRERLNYGYTF
TRBV7-8,TRBJ1-6,CASSLRQGNSPLHF
TRBV2,TRBJ1-1,CASSQTTGNTEAFF
TRBV18,TRBJ2-3,CASAPWEGVTDTQYF
TRBV10-3,TRBJ2-7,CAISLGSTYEQYF
TRBV20-1,TRBJ2-2,CSARGPEELFF
TRBV5-4,TRBJ2-2,CASSDPGTGLFTGELFF
TRBV18,TRBJ2-2,CASSPGQNTGELFF
TRBV6-4,TRBJ2-3,CASSEAGVSTDTQYF
TRBV2,TRBJ2-2,CASRLAGWNTGELFF
TRBV29-1,TRBJ1-2,CSVPPTSGYGYTF
TRBV27,TRBJ2-3,CASSGQTRDTQYF
TRBV21-1,TRBJ1-5,CASSSSRVVDSNQPQHF
TRBV6-1,TRBJ2-7,CASSLAGAYEQYF
TRBV27,TRBJ1-5,CASRDSAYQPQHF
TRBV5-6,TRBJ1-5,CASSLEGANQPQHF
TRBV5-5,TRBJ1-5,CASSFGGSYSNQPQHF
TRBV4-1,TRBJ1-2,CASSQDFGQTRYGYTF